These 3 T cell receptor beta chains share one sample of origin, sequenced in a study of shared T cell receptors in the human thymus. The data were produced by immunoSEQ multiplex PCR, yet TCRdb's version contains in-frame clones alone and is incomplete. The sample has roughly 560,000 clones; approximately 78% are singletons. These sequences were also reported in another study, on human thymus T cells.

The sequenced sample consisted of thymocytes. All receptors derive from a boy younger than two with a congenital heart defect.

This clone showed up just once. This chain uses TRBV4-2 with TRBJ2-4; TRBD2 might be the D (5 bases). Trimming left V 3 bases short and J 1 base short, with 16 bases between. Germline CDR1 reads LGHNA; CDR2 reads YNFKEQ. The CDR3 consists of 17 residues. This CDR3 is CASSQLGPAVAKNIQYF. The CDR3, as DNA: TGTGCCAGCAGCCAGTTGGGTCCAGCGGTCGCCAAAAACATTCAGTACTTC.

This clone was recorded once. The chain uses TRBV4-1 and TRBJ2-1, with unresolved D. The V end was cut by 0 bases, the J end by 2 bases, with 11 bases between. This CDR3 spans 16 amino acids. From germline, CDR1 is MGHRA and CDR2 YSYEKL. The chain's CDR3 is CASSQDGRAPYNEQFF. For the CDR3, the DNA is TGCGCCAGCAGCCAAGATGGGCGCGCTCCCTACAATGAGCAGTTCTTC.

This clone was recorded a few times. The V gene is TRBV12-5, the J gene TRBJ1-1, with 7 bases that match TRBD1. J gave up 4 bases and V 4 bases, and 15 bases lay outside the gene matches. The CDR3 length is 17 residues. CDR1 and CDR2 (germline): LGHNT, FRNRAP. The CDR3 region has the DNA TGTGCTAGTGGTTGTGGGGTGGATGCCAGGGGGTGCACTGAAGCTTTCTTT. Amino acid sequence: CASGCGVDARGCTEAFF.